The next 9 T cell receptor beta chains were all read from a single sample in a study of Ad26.COV2.S vaccination and SARS-CoV-2 variants. Regarding treatment: about 20 received Ad26.COV2.S at low or high dose, single or two shots; 5 received placebo; per-sample allocation not given. The samples date from day 63 after the first vaccine or placebo injection. Generated by immunoSEQ multiplex PCR, the TCRdb table keeps only in-frame clones and is missing some. The sample shows some 290,000 clones, around 85% of them seen only once. The input for sequencing was peripheral blood, taken in a trial of Ad26.COV2.S vaccine versus placebo. These receptors were obtained from a person between 18 and 65 years old who received the Ad26.COV2.S COVID-19 vaccine or a placebo.

This clone was recorded only once. The chain carries TRBV7-8 and TRBJ2-4; possible D gene TRBD1, 5 bases. Germline V gene sequence: CDR1 SGHVS, CDR2 FQNEAQ. V shed 1 base and J shed 13 bases, with 14 bases lying between them. The CDR3 is made up of 13 amino acids. CDR3 amino acids: CASSLELAGPQYF. CDR3 bases: TGTGCCAGCAGCTTAGAACTGGCAGGGCCCCAGTACTTC. The full variable domain, in which reference TRBV7-8 and TRBJ2-4 provide the parts outside the CDR3, is GAGVSQSPRYKVAKRGQDVALRCDPISGHVSLFWYQQALGQGPEFLTYFQNEAQLDKSGLPSDRFFAERPEGSVSTLKIQRTQQEDSAVYLCASSLELAGPQYFGAGTRLSVL.

V is TRBV15 and J is TRBJ1-4; unclear D gene. This CDR3 contains 13 residues. Germline V gene sequence: CDR1 LNHNV, CDR2 YYDKDF (reference sequence). V was cut by 5 bases and J by 5 bases, with 9 bases left in between. DNA of the CDR3: TGTGCCACCAGCCGGACGCCGAATGAAAAACTGTTTTTT. This encodes CATSRTPNEKLFF. Full variable domain (remainder filled in from reference TRBV15 and TRBJ1-4): DAMVIQNPRYQVTQFGKPVTLSCSQTLNHNVMYWYQQKSSQAPKLLFHYYDKDFNNEADTPDNFQSRRPNTSFCFLDIRSPGLGDTAMYLCATSRTPNEKLFFGSGTQLSVL.

The chain combines TRBV7-9 with TRBJ1-5, with TRBD1 matching over 10 bases. CDR1 SEHNR and CDR2 FQNEAQ come from the germline V gene (reference sequence). The CDR3 is 15 amino acids. Unmatched junction bases numbered 4, after V lost 1 base and J lost 7 bases. The CDR3: CASSLGTGGNQPQHF. The CDR3 DNA follows: TGTGCCAGCAGCTTAGGGACAGGGGGTAACCAGCCCCAGCATTTT.

The chain uses TRBV19 and TRBJ1-1, with D possibly TRBD1 on 6 matching bases. Germline CDR1 and CDR2: LNHDA and SQIVND (reference sequence). The length of the CDR3 is 15 residues. V was pared by 5 bases and J by 0 bases, with 13 bases between. CDR3 residues: CASSDGQLLNTEAFF. DNA for the CDR3: TGTGCCAGTAGTGACGGACAGCTCTTGAACACTGAAGCTTTCTTT.

The chain uses TRBV28 and TRBJ2-2, with D uncertain. The V end was cut by 5 bases, the J end by 6 bases, with 19 bases between. CDR1 and CDR2 from the germline V gene are MDHEN and SYDVKM. The CDR3 runs 16 residues. CDR3 nucleotides: TGTGCCAGCAGTCCGAACAGTAAAAGGTTGTCCGGGGAGCTGTTTTTT. As protein: CASSPNSKRLSGELFF.

This clone came up once. The V gene is TRBV7-8, the J gene TRBJ2-1; 10 bases line up with TRBD2. V dropped 4 bases and J dropped 0; count of bases not matched to a gene: 9. This CDR3 region has 18 residues. Per the germline V gene, CDR1 is SGHVS and CDR2 is FQNEAQ. This CDR3 is CASSYLAGAISSYNEQFF. CDR3 nucleotide sequence: TGTGCCAGCAGCTATCTAGCGGGGGCCATCAGCTCCTACAATGAGCAGTTCTTC.

This clone was recorded a few times. The chain combines TRBV7-2 with TRBJ1-1; D might be TRBD1 (5 bases). Per germline, CDR1 SGHTA and CDR2 FQGNSA. This CDR3 region has 17 residues. V gave up 2 bases and J gave up 2 bases, with 18 bases separating them. CDR3 nucleotides: TGTGCCAGCAGCTTATGGAGATTGGGGAGGGGTAACACTGAAGCTTTCTTT. Translation: CASSLWRLGRGNTEAFF.

This clone was detected ten times or more. The chain has TRBV5-1 and TRBJ1-3; unclear D gene. V was trimmed by 0 bases and J by 2 bases, leaving 3 bases between them. Germline V CDR1 and CDR2: SGHRS, YFSETQ. CDR3 length: 13 amino acids. Here the CDR3 DNA reads TGCGCCAGCAGCTTGGCCCCTGGAAACACCATATATTTT. Protein sequence: CASSLAPGNTIYF.

The V call is TRBV2, the J call TRBJ1-6, with D possibly TRBD1 on 6 matching bases. Germline V gene lookup returns CDR1 SNHLY and CDR2 FYNNEI. The CDR3 is made up of 15 amino acids. V lost 0 bases and J lost 5, with 8 bases in between. CDR3 protein: CASSEAGGHNSPLHF. In nucleotides, the CDR3 is TGTGCCAGCAGTGAAGCAGGGGGACATAATTCACCCCTCCACTTT.